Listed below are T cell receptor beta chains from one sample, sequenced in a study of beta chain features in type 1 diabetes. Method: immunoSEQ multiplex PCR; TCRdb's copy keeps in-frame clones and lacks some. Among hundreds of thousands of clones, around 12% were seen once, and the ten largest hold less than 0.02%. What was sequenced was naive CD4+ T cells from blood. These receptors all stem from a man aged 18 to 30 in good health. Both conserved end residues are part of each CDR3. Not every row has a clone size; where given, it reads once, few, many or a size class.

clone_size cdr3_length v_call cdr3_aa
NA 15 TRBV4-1 CASSREQVGPYEQYF
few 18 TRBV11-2 CASSLWRNSEVSTDTQYF
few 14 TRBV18 CASSPGGEYQPQHF
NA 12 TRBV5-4 CASSLGPGEAFF
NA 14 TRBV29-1 CSVRRERDTGELFF
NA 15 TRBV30 CAWARLPARSYGYTF
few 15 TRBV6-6 CASSYSAPGQSEQFF
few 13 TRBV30 CAWTDDRAGGYTF
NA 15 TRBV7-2 CASSPDRGRDEKLFF
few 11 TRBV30 CAWSVPGEQYF
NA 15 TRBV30 CAWSKDRGITYEQYF
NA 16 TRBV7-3 CASSLLAGGVLNEQFF
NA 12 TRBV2 CASEFLADTQYF
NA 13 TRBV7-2 CASRGTGPHRRYF
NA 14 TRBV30 CAWSVLTFSGELFF
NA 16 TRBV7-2 CASSYRQGAGANVLTF
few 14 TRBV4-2 CASSQGQDNEKLFF
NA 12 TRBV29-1 CSVVQGSYEQYF
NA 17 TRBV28 CASSWGGLQGVPYEQYF